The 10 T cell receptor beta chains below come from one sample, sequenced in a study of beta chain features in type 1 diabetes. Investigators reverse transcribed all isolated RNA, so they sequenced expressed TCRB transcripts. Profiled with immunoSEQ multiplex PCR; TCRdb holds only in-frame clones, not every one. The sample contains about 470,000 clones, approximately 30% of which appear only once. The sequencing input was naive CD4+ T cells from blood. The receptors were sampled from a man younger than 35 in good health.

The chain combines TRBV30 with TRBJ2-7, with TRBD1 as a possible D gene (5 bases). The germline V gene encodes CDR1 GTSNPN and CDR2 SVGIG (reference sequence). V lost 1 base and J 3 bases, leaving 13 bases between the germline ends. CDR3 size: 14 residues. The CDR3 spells CAWSGGSVLYEQYF. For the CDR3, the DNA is TGTGCCTGGAGTGGGGGCAGCGTCCTCTACGAGCAGTACTTC.

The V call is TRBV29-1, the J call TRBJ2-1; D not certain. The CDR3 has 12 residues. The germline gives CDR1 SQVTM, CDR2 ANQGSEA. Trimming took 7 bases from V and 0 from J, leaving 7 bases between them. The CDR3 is CSGARSYNEQFF. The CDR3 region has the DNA TGCAGCGGTGCACGCTCCTACAATGAGCAGTTCTTC.

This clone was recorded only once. Here the CDR3 reads CAARASGAYEQYF. DNA of the CDR3: TGTGCCGCAAGGGCTAGCGGGGCCTACGAGCAGTACTTC. The J gene is TRBJ2-7, the V gene TRBV6-5; TRBD2 matches 9 bases. V lost 11 bases to trimming and J lost 2 bases; unmatched junction nucleotides: 7. Germline V gene data show CDR1 as MNHEY and CDR2 as SVGAGI. The CDR3 runs to 13 residues.

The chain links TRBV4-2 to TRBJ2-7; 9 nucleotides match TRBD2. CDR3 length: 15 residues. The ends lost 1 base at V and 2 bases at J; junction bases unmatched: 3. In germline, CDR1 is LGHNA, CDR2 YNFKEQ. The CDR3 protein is CASSQGLADTYEQYF. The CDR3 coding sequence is TGTGCCAGCAGCCAAGGACTAGCGGACACCTACGAGCAGTACTTC.

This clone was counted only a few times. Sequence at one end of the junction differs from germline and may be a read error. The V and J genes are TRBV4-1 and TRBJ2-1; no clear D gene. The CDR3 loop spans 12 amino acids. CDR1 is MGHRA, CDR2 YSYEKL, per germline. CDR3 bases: TGCGCCAGCAGCCAAGCTGGTCGGTCTCGACTCTTC. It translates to CASSQAGRSRLF.

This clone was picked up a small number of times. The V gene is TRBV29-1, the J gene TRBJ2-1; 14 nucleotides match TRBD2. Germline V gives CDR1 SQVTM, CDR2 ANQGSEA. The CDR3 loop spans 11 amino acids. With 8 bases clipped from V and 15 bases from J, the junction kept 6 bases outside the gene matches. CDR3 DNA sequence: TGCAGCTCGGGACTAGCGGGAGAGACGTTCTTC. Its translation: CSSGLAGETFF.

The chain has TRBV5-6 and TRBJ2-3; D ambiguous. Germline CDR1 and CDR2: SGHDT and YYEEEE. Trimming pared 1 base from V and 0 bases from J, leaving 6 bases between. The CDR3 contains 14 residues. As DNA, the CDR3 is TGTGCCAGCAGCTTGCCCACTAGCACAGATACGCAGTATTTT. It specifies CASSLPTSTDTQYF.

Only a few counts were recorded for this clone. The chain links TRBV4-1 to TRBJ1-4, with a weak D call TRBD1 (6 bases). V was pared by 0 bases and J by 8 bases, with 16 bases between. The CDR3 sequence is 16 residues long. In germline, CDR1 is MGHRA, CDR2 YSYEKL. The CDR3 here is CASSQDSVRGREKLFF. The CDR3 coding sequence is TGCGCCAGCAGCCAAGATTCGGTCAGGGGCCGCGAAAAACTGTTTTTT.

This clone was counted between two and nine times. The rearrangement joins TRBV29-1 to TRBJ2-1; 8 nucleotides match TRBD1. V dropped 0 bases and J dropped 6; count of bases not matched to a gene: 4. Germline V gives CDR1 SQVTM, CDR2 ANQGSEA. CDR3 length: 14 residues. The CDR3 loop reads CSVEDRGLTNEQFF. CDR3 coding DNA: TGCAGCGTTGAAGACAGGGGGCTAACCAATGAGCAGTTCTTC.

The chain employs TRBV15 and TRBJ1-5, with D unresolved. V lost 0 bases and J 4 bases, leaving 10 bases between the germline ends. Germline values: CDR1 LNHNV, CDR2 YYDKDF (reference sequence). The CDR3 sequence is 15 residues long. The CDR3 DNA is TGTGCCACCAGCAGAGATGCCCTCGGGAATCAGCCCCAGCATTTT. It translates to CATSRDALGNQPQHF.